This TCR beta chain was captured in a study of TIL therapy for anti-PD-1-resistant metastatic lung cancer. The immunoSEQ assay was v3. Libraries were sequenced to some 2 million read pairs (survey) or roughly 5-6.5 million (deep). Sequenced by immunoSEQ multiplex PCR; TCRdb stores in-frame clones only, minus some. The sample records about 5,200 clones, 64% being singletons. This clone was seen a single time. Time point indicated: pre-treatment sample, taken before nivolumab and TIL therapy. Tumor tissue came from excised metastases, mostly pleural nodules or supraclavicular lymph nodes. Patients were adults with stage 4 NSCLC. The V end was cut by 1 base, the J end by 3 bases, with 6 bases between. The CDR3 spans 13 residues. CDR1 and CDR2 from the germline V gene are MDHEN and SYDVKM.

The sequence was collected from a man between 65 and 80 years old with non-small cell lung cancer. The specimen comprised tumor tissue, sampled at baseline. This rearrangement joins TRBV28 to TRBJ1-2; D is unclear. CDR3 amino acids: CASSLLAYYGYTF. The CDR3 coding sequence is TGTGCCAGCAGTTTATTAGCTTACTATGGCTACACCTTC.